This passage covers 14 T cell receptor beta chains from one sample sequenced in a study of graft-versus-host responses after intestinal transplantation. The table came from immunoSEQ multiplex PCR; TCRdb's copy has only in-frame clones and leaves some out. This table holds some 45,000 clones, over 85% found once. Material: PBMCs, obtained about 350 days after intestinal transplant. These receptors all come from a human patient who received an intestinal transplant, so some T cells may come from the graft donor.

This rearrangement joins TRBV6-1 to TRBJ2-1; 12 nucleotides agree with TRBD2. This CDR3 has 15 residues. Germline lookup yields CDR1 MNHNS and CDR2 SASEGT. J was trimmed by 6 bases and V by 6 bases; bases with no gene match: 6. DNA for the CDR3: TGTGCCAGCAGGAGACTAGCGGGAGAGAGCAATGAGCAGTTCTTC. Amino acid sequence: CASRRLAGESNEQFF.

The chain has TRBV6-6 and TRBJ2-2, with TRBD1 identical over 7 bases. V lost 2 bases to trimming and J lost 12 bases; unmatched junction nucleotides: 3. This CDR3 is built from 12 residues. Germline assignment: CDR1 MNHNY and CDR2 SVGAGI (reference sequence). The DNA of the CDR3 is TGTGCCAGCAGTTACGACAGGGCAAAGCTGTTTTTT. Translation: CASSYDRAKLFF.

The chain uses TRBV6-5 and TRBJ1-1; D remains unclear. The germline CDR1 and CDR2 sequences are MNHEY and SVGAGI. Trimming took 6 bases from V and 11 from J, leaving 13 bases between them. The CDR3 is made up of 11 amino acids. CDR3 coding DNA: TGTGCCAGCAGGGCGGGATTTCAGGCTTTCTTT. Translating it yields CASRAGFQAFF.

This chain connects TRBV5-6 to TRBJ2-7; D not certain. The CDR3 spans 15 residues. Germline values: CDR1 SGHDT, CDR2 YYEEEE. V was shortened by 3 bases and J by 0 bases, with 13 bases between the two germline ends. In DNA, the CDR3 is TGTGCCAGCAGCTCCCCCCTTTGGAGCTCCTACGAGCAGTACTTC. Translating gives CASSSPLWSSYEQYF.

The CDR3 DNA sequence: TGTGCCAGCAGGGGGAGGGGGGTAGAGAATTCACCCCTCCACTTT. This translates into CASRGRGVENSPLHF. The V call is TRBV6-5, the J call TRBJ1-6, with a tentative D call TRBD1 (6 bases). The length of the CDR3 is 15 residues. The germline V gene has CDR1 MNHEY and CDR2 SVGAGI. V was cut by 6 bases and J by 7 bases, with 16 bases left in between.

The chain carries TRBV2 and TRBJ2-7, with D possibly being TRBD1 (6 bases). The CDR3 is 14 residues long. The V gene's germline CDR1 is SNHLY and CDR2 FYNNEI. Trimming took 3 bases from V and 2 from J, leaving 11 bases between them. The CDR3 sequence is CASSEAGDPYEQYF. As DNA, the CDR3 is TGTGCCAGCAGTGAGGCAGGGGACCCCTACGAGCAGTACTTC.

V is TRBV5-1 and J is TRBJ2-1; 11 positions match TRBD2. The CDR3 sequence is 16 residues long. J gave up 3 bases and V 2 bases, and 4 bases lay outside the gene matches. CDR1 is SGHRS, CDR2 YFSETQ, per germline. The CDR3 region has the DNA TGCGCCAGCAGCTTCCTCACTAGCGGGAGCTACAATGAGCAGTTCTTC. Translation gives CASSFLTSGSYNEQFF.

V usage is TRBV19 and J usage is TRBJ2-7; D may be TRBD2 (5 bases). The CDR3 is 12 amino acids. CDR1 and CDR2 from the germline V gene are LNHDA and SQIVND (reference sequence). V was pared by 5 bases and J by 2 bases, with 7 bases between. The DNA for the CDR3 is TGTGCCAGTAGTCGGGGTCCCTACGAGCAGTACTTC. Translation gives CASSRGPYEQYF.

The chain carries TRBV2 and TRBJ1-5; weak D call: TRBD1 (5 bases). The CDR3 has 17 amino acids. The V gene's germline CDR1 is SNHLY and CDR2 FYNNEI. V was pared by 0 bases and J by 3 bases, with 15 bases between. The CDR3 spells CASSEALPWGDNQPQHF. As DNA, the CDR3 is TGTGCCAGCAGTGAAGCCCTCCCGTGGGGCGACAATCAGCCCCAGCATTTT.

The genes are TRBV18 and TRBJ2-1; perhaps TRBD2 as D (6 bases). V was pared by 5 bases and J by 0 bases, with 11 bases between. This CDR3 contains 15 residues. The germline V gene encodes CDR1 KGHSH and CDR2 LQKENI. The CDR3 region has the DNA TGTGCCAGCTCAACTCTAGCGTACTCCTACAATGAGCAGTTCTTC. Its translation: CASSTLAYSYNEQFF.

This chain uses TRBV27 with TRBJ2-6; D gene ambiguous. CDR1 MNHEY and CDR2 SMNVEV come from the germline V gene (reference sequence). The CDR3 extends over 18 amino acids. Trimming stripped 5 bases from V and 4 bases from J, with 21 bases between. CDR3 residues: CASSILRDPERGANVLTF. CDR3 nucleotide sequence: TGTGCCAGCAGTATTTTAAGAGACCCCGAACGGGGGGCCAACGTCCTGACTTTC.

The genes are TRBV27 and TRBJ2-7; D is possibly TRBD1 or TRBD2 (6 bases each). CDR1 MNHEY and CDR2 SMNVEV come from the germline V gene (reference sequence). This CDR3 has 17 residues. V shed 6 bases and J shed 3 bases, with 24 bases lying between them. CDR3 DNA: TGTGCCAGCAGCTCGCTATGGGGGGATACAGGGATCTACGAGCAGTACTTC. Residues: CASSSLWGDTGIYEQYF.

The chain is built from TRBV19 and TRBJ1-1, with a tentative D call TRBD1 (6 bases). Per the germline V gene, CDR1 is LNHDA and CDR2 is SQIVND (reference sequence). V lost 6 bases, J lost 3 bases, and 17 bases lay in between. The length of the CDR3 is 15 residues. The CDR3 sequence is CASSYPTGRYTEAFF. The CDR3 bases are TGTGCCAGTAGCTATCCAACAGGGAGGTACACTGAAGCTTTCTTT.

This clone has just one count. The CDR3 DNA is TGTGCCAGCAGTTACGGGGACAGGGACGAGCAGTACTTC. Its protein product is CASSYGDRDEQYF. The J gene is TRBJ2-7, the V gene TRBV6-5; 9 bases line up with TRBD1. Germline V gives CDR1 MNHEY, CDR2 SVGAGI. The CDR3 is 13 residues long. Unmatched junction bases numbered 1, after V lost 2 bases and J lost 5 bases.